Sequencing of this TCR beta chain was carried out in a study of blood T cells in healthy people across ages. A sample-barcoded 5' primer and a J-beta primer mix were used in a second PCR of roughly 6 to 12 cycles. TCRdb reprocessed the 5' RACE reads with MiXCR, giving one entry per CDR3 protein. The top ten clones hold 15% to 20% of a sample with some 710,000 distinct CDR3 sequences, more than 35% of them seen once. Trimming removed 2 bases at V and 4 bases at J, with 10 bases between. The CDR3 covers 13 residues. Germline CDR1 and CDR2: DFQATT and SNEGSKA (reference sequence). Each donor had approximately 10 milliliters of peripheral blood drawn. This clonotype appeared a single time.

The TCR sequence derives from a man older than 75 in good health. V is TRBV20-1 and J is TRBJ2-3, with D hard to call. The sequencing sample was made of blood. CDR3 residues: CSARPYSPDTQYF. CDR3 coding DNA: TGCAGTGCTAGACCTTATAGCCCAGATACGCAGTATTTT.